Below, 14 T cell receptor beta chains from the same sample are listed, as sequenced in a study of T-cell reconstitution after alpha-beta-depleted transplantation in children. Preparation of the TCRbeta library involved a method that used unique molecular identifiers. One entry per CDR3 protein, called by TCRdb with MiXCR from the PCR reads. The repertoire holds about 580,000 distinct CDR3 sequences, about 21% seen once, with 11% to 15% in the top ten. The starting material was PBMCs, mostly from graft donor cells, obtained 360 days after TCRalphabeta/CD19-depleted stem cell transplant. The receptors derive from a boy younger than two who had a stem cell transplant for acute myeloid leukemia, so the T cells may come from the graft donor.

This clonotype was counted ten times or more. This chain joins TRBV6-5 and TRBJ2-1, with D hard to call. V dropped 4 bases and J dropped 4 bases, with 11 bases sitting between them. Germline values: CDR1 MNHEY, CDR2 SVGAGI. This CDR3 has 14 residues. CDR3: CASSFTLWYNEQFF. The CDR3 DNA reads TGTGCCAGCAGTTTTACACTTTGGTACAATGAGCAGTTCTTC.

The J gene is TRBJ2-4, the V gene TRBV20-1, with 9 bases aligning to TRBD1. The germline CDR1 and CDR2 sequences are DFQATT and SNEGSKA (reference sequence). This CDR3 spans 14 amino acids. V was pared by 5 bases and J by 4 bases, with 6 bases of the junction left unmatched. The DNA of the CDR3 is TGCAGTGCTGCCCGGGACAGGGTTAAAAACATTCAGTACTTC. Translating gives CSAARDRVKNIQYF.

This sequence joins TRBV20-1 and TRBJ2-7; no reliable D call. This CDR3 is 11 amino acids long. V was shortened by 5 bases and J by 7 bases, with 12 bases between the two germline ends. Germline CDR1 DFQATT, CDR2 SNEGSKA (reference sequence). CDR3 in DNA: TGCAGTGCTCTCTTAAGTGGAGAGCAGTACGTC. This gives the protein CSALLSGEQYV.

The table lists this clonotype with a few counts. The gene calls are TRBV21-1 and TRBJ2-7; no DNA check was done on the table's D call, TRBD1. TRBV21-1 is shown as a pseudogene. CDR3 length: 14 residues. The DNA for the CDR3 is TGTGCCAGCACGGGACAGGGAAAAATCTACGAGCAGTACGTC. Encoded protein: CASTGQGKIYEQYV.

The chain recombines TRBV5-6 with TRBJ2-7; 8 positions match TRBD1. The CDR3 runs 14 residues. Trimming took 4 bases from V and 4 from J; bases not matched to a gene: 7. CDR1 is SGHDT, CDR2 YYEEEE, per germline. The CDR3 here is CASSRGDRPYEQYV. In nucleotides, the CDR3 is TGTGCCAGCAGCAGAGGGGACAGGCCATACGAGCAGTACGTC.

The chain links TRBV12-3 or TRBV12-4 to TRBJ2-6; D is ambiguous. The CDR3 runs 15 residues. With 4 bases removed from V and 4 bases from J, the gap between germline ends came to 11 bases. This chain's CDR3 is CASSSLSSGANVLTF. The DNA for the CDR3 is TGTGCCAGCAGTTCCCTTTCCTCAGGGGCCAACGTCCTGACTTTC.

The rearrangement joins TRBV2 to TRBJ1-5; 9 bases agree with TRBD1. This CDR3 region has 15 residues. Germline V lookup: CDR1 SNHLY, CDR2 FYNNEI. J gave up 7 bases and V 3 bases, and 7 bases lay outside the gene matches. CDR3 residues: CASSDIQGAGQPQHF. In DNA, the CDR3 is TGTGCCAGCAGTGATATACAGGGGGCCGGACAGCCCCAGCATTTT. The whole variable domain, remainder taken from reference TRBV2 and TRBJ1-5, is EPEVTQTPSHQVTQMGQEVILRCVPISNHLYFYWYRQILGQKVEFLVSFYNNEISEKSEIFDDQFSVERPDGSNFTLKIRSTKLEDSAMYFCASSDIQGAGQPQHFGDGTRLSIL.

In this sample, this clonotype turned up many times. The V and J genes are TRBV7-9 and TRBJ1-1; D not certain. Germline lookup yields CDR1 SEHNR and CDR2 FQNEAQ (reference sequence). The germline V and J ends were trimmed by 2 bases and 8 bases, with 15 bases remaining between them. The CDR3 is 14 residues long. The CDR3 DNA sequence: TGTGCCAGCAGCTTAAATGAAGTCAGTCGGGAAGCTTTCTTT. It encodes CASSLNEVSREAFF. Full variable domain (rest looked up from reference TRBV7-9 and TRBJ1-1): DTGVSQNPRHKITKRGQNVTFRCDPISEHNRLYWYRQTLGQGPEFLTYFQNEAQLEKSRLLSDRFSAERPKGSFSTLEIQRTEQGDSAMYLCASSLNEVSREAFFGQGTRLTVV.

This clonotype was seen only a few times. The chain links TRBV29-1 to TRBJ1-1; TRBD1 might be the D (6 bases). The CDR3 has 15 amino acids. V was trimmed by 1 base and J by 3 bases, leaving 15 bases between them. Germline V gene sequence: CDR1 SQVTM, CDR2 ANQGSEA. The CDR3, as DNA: TGCAGCGTTGAAGTAGGTCGGAGGGGGTACACTGAAGCTTTCTTT. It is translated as CSVEVGRRGYTEAFF.

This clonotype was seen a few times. The CDR3 protein is CASSLVTGTYANTGELFF. CDR3 nucleotides: TGCGCCAGCAGCTTGGTAACAGGGACTTACGCTAACACCGGGGAGCTGTTTTTT. The chain uses TRBV5-1 and TRBJ2-2; D could derive from TRBD1 or TRBD2 (6 bases each). The CDR3 covers 18 residues. V was trimmed by 0 bases and J by 2 bases, leaving 17 bases between them. In germline, CDR1 is SGHRS, CDR2 YFSETQ.

The CDR3 here is CASSEEVRGETQYF. Here the CDR3 DNA reads TGCGCCAGCAGTGAAGAGGTGAGAGGAGAGACCCAGTACTTC. This chain links TRBV10-2 with TRBJ2-5, with D unresolved. The CDR3 has 14 residues. Trimming removed 3 bases at V and 4 bases at J, with 12 bases between. Germline V CDR1 and CDR2: WSHSY, SAAADI.

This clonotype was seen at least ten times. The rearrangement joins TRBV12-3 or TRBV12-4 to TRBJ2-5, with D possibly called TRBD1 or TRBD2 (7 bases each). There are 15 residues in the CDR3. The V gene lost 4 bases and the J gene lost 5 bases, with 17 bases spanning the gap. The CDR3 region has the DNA TGTGCCAGCAGTTCAGAGAGCGGGACAGCGGAGACCCAGTACTTC. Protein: CASSSESGTAETQYF.

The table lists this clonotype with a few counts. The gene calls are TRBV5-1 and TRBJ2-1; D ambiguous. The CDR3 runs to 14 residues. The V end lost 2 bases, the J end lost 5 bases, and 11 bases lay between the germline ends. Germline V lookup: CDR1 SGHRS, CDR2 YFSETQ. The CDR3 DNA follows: TGCGCCAGCAGCTTCCCCCGGGCTAACAATGAGCAGTTCTTC. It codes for CASSFPRANNEQFF.

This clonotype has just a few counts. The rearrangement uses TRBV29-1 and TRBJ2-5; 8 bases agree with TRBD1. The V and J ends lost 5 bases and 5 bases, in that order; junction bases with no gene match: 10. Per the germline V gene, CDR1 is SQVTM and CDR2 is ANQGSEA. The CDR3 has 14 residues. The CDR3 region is CSVLRTGRWETQYF. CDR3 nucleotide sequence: TGCAGCGTTTTACGGACAGGGAGGTGGGAGACCCAGTACTTC.